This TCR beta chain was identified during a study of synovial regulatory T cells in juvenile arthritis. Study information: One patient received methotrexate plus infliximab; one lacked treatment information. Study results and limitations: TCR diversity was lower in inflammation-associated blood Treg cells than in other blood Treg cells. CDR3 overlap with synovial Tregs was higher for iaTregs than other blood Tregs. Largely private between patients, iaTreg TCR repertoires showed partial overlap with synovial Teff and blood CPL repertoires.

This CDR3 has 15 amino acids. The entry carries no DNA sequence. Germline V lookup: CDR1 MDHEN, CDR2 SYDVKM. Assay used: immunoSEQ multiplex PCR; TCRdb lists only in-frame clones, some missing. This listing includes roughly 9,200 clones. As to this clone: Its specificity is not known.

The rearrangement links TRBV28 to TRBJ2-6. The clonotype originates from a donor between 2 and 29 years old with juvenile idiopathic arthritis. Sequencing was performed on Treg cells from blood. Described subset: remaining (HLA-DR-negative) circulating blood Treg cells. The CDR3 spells CASSLWMAGANVLTF.